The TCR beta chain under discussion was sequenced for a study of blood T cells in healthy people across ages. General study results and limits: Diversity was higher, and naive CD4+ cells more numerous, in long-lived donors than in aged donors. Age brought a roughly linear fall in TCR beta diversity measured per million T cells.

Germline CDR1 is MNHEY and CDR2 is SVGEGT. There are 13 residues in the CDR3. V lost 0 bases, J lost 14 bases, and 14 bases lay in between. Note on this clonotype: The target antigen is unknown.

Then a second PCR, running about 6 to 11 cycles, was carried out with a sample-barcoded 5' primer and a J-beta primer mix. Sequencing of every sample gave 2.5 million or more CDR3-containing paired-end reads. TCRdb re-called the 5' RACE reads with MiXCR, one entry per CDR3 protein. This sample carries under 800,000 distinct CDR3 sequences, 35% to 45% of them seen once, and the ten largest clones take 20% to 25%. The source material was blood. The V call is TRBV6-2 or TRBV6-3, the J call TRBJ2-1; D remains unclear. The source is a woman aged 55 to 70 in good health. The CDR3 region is CASSYSSGPQEFF. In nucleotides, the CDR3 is TGTGCCAGCAGTTACTCGAGTGGCCCTCAGGAGTTCTTC.